One sample yielded the 32 T cell receptor beta chains listed below, sequenced in a study of blood T cell repertoires in COVID-19. Clones were read by immunoSEQ multiplex PCR, and TCRdb kept only the in-frame ones, dropping some. The sample includes 150,000 or so clones, 85% to 90% seen only once; the top ten take 13%. Sequenced material: peripheral blood. These TCRs come from a man aged 18 to 29 with COVID-19, enrolled during active disease.

V and J are TRBV5-6 and TRBJ2-1; 7 positions agree with TRBD1. Germline assignment: CDR1 SGHDT and CDR2 YYEEEE. Trimming took 3 bases from V and 7 from J; bases not matched to a gene: 4. The CDR3 contains 13 residues. This CDR3 reads CASSSTGWNEQFF. As DNA, the CDR3 is TGTGCCAGCAGCTCGACAGGGTGGAATGAGCAGTTCTTC.

The chain has TRBV7-3 and TRBJ2-7, with D possibly TRBD1 on 5 matching bases. CDR1 and CDR2 (germline): SGHTA, FQGTGA. This CDR3 region has 15 residues. V was pared by 4 bases and J by 3 bases, with 16 bases between. CDR3 sequence: CASSSPDNPNYEQYF. The DNA of the CDR3 is TGTGCCAGCAGCTCACCGGACAACCCGAACTACGAGCAGTACTTC. The full variable domain, rest sourced from reference TRBV7-3 and TRBJ2-7, is GAGVSQTPSNKVTEKGKYVELRCDPISGHTALYWYRQSLGQGPEFLIYFQGTGAADDSGLPNDRFFAVRPEGSVSTLKIQRTERGDSAVYLCASSSPDNPNYEQYFGPGTRLTVT.

This clone is a singleton in its sample. In nucleotides, the CDR3 is TGTGCCAGCAGGCTAACTAGCGGGGGGGCCTACGAGCAGTACTTC. The encoded protein is CASRLTSGGAYEQYF. The chain links TRBV6-5 to TRBJ2-7, with 13 bases lining up with TRBD2. The V gene end was trimmed by 6 bases and the J gene end by 2 bases; junction bases not matched to a gene: 4. Looked up from germline, CDR1 is MNHEY and CDR2 is SVGAGI. This CDR3 comprises 15 residues.

The V gene is TRBV4-3, the J gene TRBJ2-1, with 7 positions matching TRBD2. CDR1 is LGHNA and CDR2 is YSLEER in the germline V gene. J was trimmed by 4 bases and V by 3 bases; bases with no gene match: 15. The CDR3 spans 18 residues. CDR3 DNA sequence: TGCGCCAGCAGCCAGCCGCCAGTTGGCGGGAGTATTTACAATGAGCAGTTCTTC. It yields the protein CASSQPPVGGSIYNEQFF.

This chain uses TRBV19 with TRBJ1-5, with D possibly TRBD1 on 5 matching bases. The germline V gene encodes CDR1 LNHDA and CDR2 SQIVND (reference sequence). The CDR3 is made up of 13 amino acids. The germline V and J ends were trimmed by 3 bases and 6 bases, with 9 bases remaining between them. CDR3 in amino acids: CASSMNQGQPQHF. The CDR3 region has the DNA TGTGCCAGTAGTATGAATCAGGGTCAGCCCCAGCATTTT.

V gene TRBV28 combines with J gene TRBJ1-2; D perhaps matches TRBD1 (5 bases). CDR1 and CDR2 (germline): MDHEN, SYDVKM. Trimming stripped 3 bases from V and 3 bases from J, with 11 bases between. There are 14 residues in the CDR3. The CDR3: CASSFKRQYYGYTF. The CDR3 nucleotides read TGTGCCAGCAGTTTCAAGCGACAGTACTATGGCTACACCTTC.

The table lists this clone with a count of one. V usage is TRBV11-2 and J usage is TRBJ2-6; a possible D gene is TRBD2 (5 bases). The CDR3 contains 14 residues. Germline CDR1 SGHAT, CDR2 FQNNGV. V was cut by 7 bases and J by 2 bases, with 9 bases left in between. Here the CDR3 DNA reads TGTGCCAGCAAGAGGGTGGCTGGGGCCAACGTCCTGACTTTC. This translates into CASKRVAGANVLTF.

This chain joins TRBV30 and TRBJ2-7; tentatively, D is TRBD2 (6 bases). Germline CDR1 and CDR2: GTSNPN and SVGIG (reference sequence). The CDR3 covers 11 residues. V lost 5 bases, J lost 6 bases, and 11 bases lay in between. CDR3 sequence: CAWGRLGEQYF. The CDR3 DNA is TGTGCCTGGGGGAGACTAGGCGAGCAGTACTTC.

J is TRBJ2-7 and V is TRBV12-3 or TRBV12-4; D is undetermined. CDR3 length equals 13 residues. V lost 3 bases to trimming and J lost 1 base, with 7 bases between them. CDR3 in amino acids: CASSLGLSYEQYF. The CDR3 bases are TGTGCCAGCAGTTTGGGCTTATCCTACGAGCAGTACTTC.

This clone appeared a few times. DNA of the CDR3: TGCGCCAGCAGCCAAGATGGGGTTCTAGCGGGAGGGGACCCCTACGAGCAGTACTTC. Its translation: CASSQDGVLAGGDPYEQYF. The chain employs TRBV4-3 and TRBJ2-7, with 12 positions matching TRBD2. There are 19 residues in the CDR3. Trimming cost V 0 bases and J 2 bases; bases outside gene matches: 11. Per the germline V gene, CDR1 is LGHNA and CDR2 is YSLEER.

The genes are TRBV18 and TRBJ2-7; D is perhaps TRBD2 (5 bases). The V and J ends lost 2 bases and 0 bases respectively, with 14 bases between them. Germline values: CDR1 KGHSH, CDR2 LQKENI. CDR3 length equals 16 residues. The CDR3 nucleotides are TGTGCCAGCTCACCAAGCGGCGGTCTGAGCTCCTACGAGCAGTACTTC. Translated, it gives CASSPSGGLSSYEQYF.

The genes are TRBV14 and TRBJ2-1; 9 positions agree with TRBD1. The V segment lost 4 bases and the J segment 0 bases; nucleotides outside the gene matches: 13. The germline V gene has CDR1 SGHDN and CDR2 FVKESK. The CDR3 has 19 amino acids. CDR3 residues: CASSPGTGTSPSSYNEQFF. For the CDR3, the DNA is TGTGCCAGCAGCCCAGGGACAGGGACCTCCCCGAGCTCCTACAATGAGCAGTTCTTC. The full variable domain, with the rest looked up from reference TRBV14 and TRBJ2-1, is EAGVTQFPSHSVIEKGQTVTLRCDPISGHDNLYWYRRVMGKEIKFLLHFVKESKQDESGMPNNRFLAERTGGTYSTLKVQPAELEDSGVYFCASSPGTGTSPSSYNEQFFGPGTRLTVL.

Points on this clone: A junction end diverges from the germline sequence, so it may reflect a read error. The chain uses TRBV19 and TRBJ1-4, with 7 bases that match TRBD1. The CDR3 contains 16 residues. Germline V lookup: CDR1 LNHDA, CDR2 SQIVND (reference sequence). The CDR3 nucleotides are TGTGCCAGTAGTCCTCACAGGGGTCAGTCTAATGAAAAACTGCTTTTT. Translating gives CASSPHRGQSNEKLLF.

The chain has TRBV6-5 and TRBJ1-4; no clear D. CDR1 is MNHEY and CDR2 is SVGAGI in the germline V gene. Trimming removed 2 bases from V and 7 bases from J, with 8 bases in between. The CDR3 covers 13 residues. The CDR3 spells CASSYEGSEKLFF. The DNA for the CDR3 is TGTGCCAGCAGTTACGAGGGCAGTGAAAAACTGTTTTTT.

Here the CDR3 DNA reads TGTGCCAGCAGCCCGGGAGGGGCCAACGTCCTGACTTTC. It is translated as CASSPGGANVLTF. The chain combines TRBV7-9 with TRBJ2-6; D possibly corresponds to TRBD2 (5 bases). CDR3 length: 13 residues. Germline CDR1 reads SEHNR; CDR2 reads FQNEAQ (reference sequence). V was shortened by 5 bases and J by 4 bases, with 6 bases between the two germline ends.

The chain employs TRBV3-1 (or the pseudogene TRBV3-2) and TRBJ1-2; 7 bases are a match to TRBD1. From germline, CDR1 is LGHDT and CDR2 YNNKEL (reference sequence). The CDR3 loop spans 15 amino acids. V lost 1 base, J lost 8 bases, and 10 bases stayed unmatched. CDR3 DNA: TGTGCCAGCAGCCAAGTACCCGGACAGGATTCCGGCTACACCTTC. This gives the protein CASSQVPGQDSGYTF.

The chain recombines TRBV2 with TRBJ2-3, with D maybe TRBD2 (6 bases). The CDR3 runs 16 residues. Trimming left V 6 bases short and J 1 base short, with 17 bases between. The germline gives CDR1 SNHLY, CDR2 FYNNEI. CDR3 region: CASRGRTISGTDTQYF. The CDR3 DNA sequence: TGTGCCAGCAGGGGGAGGACGATATCGGGCACAGATACGCAGTATTTT.

This sequence joins TRBV3-1 (or the pseudogene TRBV3-2) and TRBJ2-7; weak D call: TRBD2 (5 bases). Germline V gives CDR1 LGHDT, CDR2 YNNKEL (reference sequence). Trimming took 3 bases from V and 7 from J, leaving 16 bases between them. The CDR3 covers 14 residues. This chain's CDR3 is CASSQPGLAWEQYF. CDR3 in DNA: TGTGCCAGCAGCCAGCCGGGATTAGCCTGGGAGCAGTACTTC.

The J gene is TRBJ1-3, the V gene TRBV6-5, with 9 bases lining up with TRBD1. Losses at the gene ends were 4 bases for V and 2 bases for J; bases not matched to a gene: 3. CDR1 and CDR2 from the germline V gene are MNHEY and SVGAGI. The CDR3 extends over 15 amino acids. The CDR3 DNA reads TGTGCCAGCAGTTCCGGGACAGGGACTGGAAACACCATATATTTT. Translation gives CASSSGTGTGNTIYF.

The V gene is TRBV28, the J gene TRBJ2-4, with TRBD2 matching over 10 bases. V lost 3 bases to trimming and J lost 4 bases; unmatched junction nucleotides: 6. The V gene's germline CDR1 is MDHEN and CDR2 SYDVKM. This CDR3 contains 16 residues. In DNA form, the CDR3 reads TGTGCCAGCAGTTTGGAGAGCGGGAGGGGGAAAAACATTCAGTACTTC. Translated: CASSLESGRGKNIQYF.

This chain links TRBV28 with TRBJ2-3; 10 positions agree with TRBD1. Germline CDR1 is MDHEN and CDR2 is SYDVKM. After removal of 4 bases from V and 5 bases from J, the junction contained 9 bases not matched to a gene. The CDR3 has 16 amino acids. The CDR3 sequence is CASSYQTGGAGDTQYF. CDR3 DNA: TGTGCCAGCAGTTACCAGACAGGGGGCGCGGGAGATACGCAGTATTTT.

The chain links TRBV30 to TRBJ1-6; 8 nucleotides align to TRBD1. This CDR3 has 15 amino acids. V lost 4 bases and J lost 6; bases outside the gene matches: 8. Germline CDR1 GTSNPN, CDR2 SVGIG (reference sequence). The CDR3 region is CAWKTDRAGNSPLHF. DNA of the CDR3: TGTGCCTGGAAAACGGACAGGGCGGGTAATTCACCCCTCCACTTT. The entire variable domain, with the rest obtained from reference TRBV30 and TRBJ1-6, is as follows: SQTIHQWPATLVQPVGSPLSLECTVEGTSNPNLYWYRQAAGRGLQLLFYSVGIGQISSEVPQNLSASRPQDRQFILSSKKLLLSDSGFYLCAWKTDRAGNSPLHFGNGTRLTVT.

This chain links TRBV28 with TRBJ2-7; possible D gene TRBD2, 7 bases. The germline CDR1 and CDR2 sequences are MDHEN and SYDVKM. With 6 bases removed from V and 7 bases from J, the gap between germline ends came to 22 bases. The CDR3 is 15 amino acids. The CDR3 sequence: CASSLTARGRGEQYF. CDR3 coding DNA: TGTGCCAGCAGCCTTACTGCCCGGGGGCGGGGGGAGCAGTACTTC.

A single count supports this clone. The rearrangement uses TRBV29-1 and TRBJ2-1; 7 nucleotides agree with TRBD2. J was trimmed by 0 bases and V by 3 bases; bases with no gene match: 8. Germline V gives CDR1 SQVTM, CDR2 ANQGSEA. The CDR3 sequence is 16 residues long. This chain's CDR3 is CSVEGGIGISYNEQFF. As DNA, the CDR3 is TGCAGCGTTGAGGGGGGGATTGGGATCTCCTACAATGAGCAGTTCTTC.

This chain joins TRBV5-1 and TRBJ2-7; 10 nucleotides match TRBD2. Germline loops: CDR1 SGHRS, CDR2 YFSETQ. Losses at the gene ends were 5 bases for V and 2 bases for J; bases not matched to a gene: 7. The CDR3 extends over 15 amino acids. CDR3 bases: TGCGCCAGCAGTCAGGCAGGGACTAGCGCCTACGAGCAGTACTTC. Its protein product is CASSQAGTSAYEQYF.

The chain carries TRBV27 and TRBJ2-7; D may be TRBD2 (5 bases). V lost 5 bases and J 4 bases, leaving 12 bases between the germline ends. Germline V gene data show CDR1 as MNHEY and CDR2 as SMNVEV (reference sequence). The CDR3 spans 13 residues. CDR3 loop: CASSRGPRYEQYF. The CDR3, as DNA: TGTGCCAGCAGTAGAGGGCCACGATACGAGCAGTACTTC.

V usage is TRBV29-1 and J usage is TRBJ2-1; the D gene is possibly TRBD2 (5 bases). This CDR3 comprises 10 residues. Per germline, CDR1 SQVTM and CDR2 ANQGSEA. V dropped 6 bases and J dropped 12 bases, with 12 bases sitting between them. The CDR3 DNA is TGCAGCGTACCGAGCGGACCGCAGTTCTTC. Residues: CSVPSGPQFF.

This clone was detected once. This chain joins TRBV27 and TRBJ2-1; D is unclear. The ends were cut back, 4 bases at V and 3 bases at J, with 4 bases in the middle. CDR1 is MNHEY, CDR2 SMNVEV, per germline (reference sequence). The CDR3 totals 12 residues. CDR3 loop: CASSSRYNEQFF. The CDR3 DNA is TGTGCCAGCAGTTCCCGCTACAATGAGCAGTTCTTC.

This chain uses TRBV29-1 with TRBJ2-1; TRBD2 aligns across 9 bases. Per germline, CDR1 SQVTM and CDR2 ANQGSEA. The CDR3 extends over 15 amino acids. V trimming: 3 bases; J trimming: 5 bases; junction bases outside the gene matches: 8. CDR3 loop: CSVESLAGIHNEQFF. CDR3 DNA: TGCAGCGTTGAGAGCCTAGCGGGGATCCACAATGAGCAGTTCTTC.

This clone was detected only once. The chain carries TRBV7-2 and TRBJ1-2; 7 bases fit TRBD1. Germline V lookup: CDR1 SGHTA, CDR2 FQGNSA. Trimming at V came to 4 bases and at J to 8 bases, leaving 16 bases not matched to a gene. The CDR3 has 16 amino acids. CDR3 in DNA: TGTGCCAGCAGCTCCTTTGGACAGGTTAAAGGACGCGGCTACACCTTC. Amino acid sequence: CASSSFGQVKGRGYTF. The entire variable domain, with the rest obtained from reference TRBV7-2 and TRBJ1-2, is as follows: GAGVSQSPSNKVTEKGKDVELRCDPISGHTALYWYRQSLGQGLEFLIYFQGNSAPDKSGLPSDRFSAERTGGSVSTLTIQRTQQEDSAVYLCASSSFGQVKGRGYTFGSGTRLTVV.

This rearrangement joins TRBV6-5 to TRBJ2-1; TRBD1 matches 7 bases. There are 13 residues in the CDR3. CDR1 is MNHEY, CDR2 SVGAGI, per germline. V lost 5 bases and J lost 9; bases outside the gene matches: 7. The CDR3 region has the DNA TGTGCCAGCAGTCAAATACAGGGGAGTGAGCAGTTCTTC. Translating it yields CASSQIQGSEQFF.

In DNA, the CDR3 is TGTGCCAGCAGCCACAGGGACAGCCCACGTGAAGCTTTCTTT. Protein: CASSHRDSPREAFF. This chain uses TRBV3-1 (or the pseudogene TRBV3-2) with TRBJ1-1; 7 bases are a match to TRBD1. V was pared by 3 bases and J by 7 bases, with 8 bases of the junction left unmatched. The CDR3 has 14 residues. In germline, CDR1 is LGHDT, CDR2 YNNKEL (reference sequence).